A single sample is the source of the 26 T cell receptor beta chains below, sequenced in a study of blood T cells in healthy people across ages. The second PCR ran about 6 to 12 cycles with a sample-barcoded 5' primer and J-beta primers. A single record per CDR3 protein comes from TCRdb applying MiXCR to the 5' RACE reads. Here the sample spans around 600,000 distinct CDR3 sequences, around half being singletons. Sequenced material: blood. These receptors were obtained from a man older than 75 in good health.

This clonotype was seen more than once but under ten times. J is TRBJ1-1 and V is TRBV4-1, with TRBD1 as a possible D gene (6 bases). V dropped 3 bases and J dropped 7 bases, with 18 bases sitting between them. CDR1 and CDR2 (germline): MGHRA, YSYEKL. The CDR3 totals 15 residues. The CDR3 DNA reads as TGCGCCAGCAGCCAGAACGCGGACAGACGGGGTGAAGCTTTCTTT. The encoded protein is CASSQNADRRGEAFF.

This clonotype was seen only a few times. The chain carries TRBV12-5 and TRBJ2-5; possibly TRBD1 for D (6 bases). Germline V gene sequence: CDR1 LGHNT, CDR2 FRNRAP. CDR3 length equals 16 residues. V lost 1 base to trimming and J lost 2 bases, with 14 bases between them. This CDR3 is CASGLGRRTVQETQYF. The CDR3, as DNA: TGTGCTAGTGGTTTGGGACGCCGGACAGTTCAAGAGACCCAGTACTTC.

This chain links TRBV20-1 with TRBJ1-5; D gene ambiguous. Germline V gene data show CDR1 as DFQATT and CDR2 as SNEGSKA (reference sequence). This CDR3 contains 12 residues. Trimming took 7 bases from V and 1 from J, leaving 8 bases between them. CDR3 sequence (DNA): TGCAGTGTTGGGATAAGCAATCAGCCCCAGCATTTT. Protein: CSVGISNQPQHF.

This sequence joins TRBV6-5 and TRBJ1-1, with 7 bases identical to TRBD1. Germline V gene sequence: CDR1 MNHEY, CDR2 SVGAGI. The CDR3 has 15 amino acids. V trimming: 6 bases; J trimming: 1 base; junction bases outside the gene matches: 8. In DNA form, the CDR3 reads TGTGCCAGCAGCAAGAGACAGGGACCGAACACTGAAGCTTTCTTT. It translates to CASSKRQGPNTEAFF.

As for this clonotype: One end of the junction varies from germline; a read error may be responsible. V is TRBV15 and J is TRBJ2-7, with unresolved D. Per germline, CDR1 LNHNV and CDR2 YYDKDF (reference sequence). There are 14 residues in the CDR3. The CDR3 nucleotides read TGTGCCACCGGCAGAGATATGGGGTTTTACGAGCAGTACTTC. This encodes CATGRDMGFYEQYF.

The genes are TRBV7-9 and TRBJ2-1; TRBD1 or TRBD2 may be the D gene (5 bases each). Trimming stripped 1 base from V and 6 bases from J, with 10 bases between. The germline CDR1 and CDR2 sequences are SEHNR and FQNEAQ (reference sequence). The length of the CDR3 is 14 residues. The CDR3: CASSLVGGSNEQFF. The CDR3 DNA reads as TGTGCCAGCAGCTTAGTTGGGGGTAGCAATGAGCAGTTCTTC.

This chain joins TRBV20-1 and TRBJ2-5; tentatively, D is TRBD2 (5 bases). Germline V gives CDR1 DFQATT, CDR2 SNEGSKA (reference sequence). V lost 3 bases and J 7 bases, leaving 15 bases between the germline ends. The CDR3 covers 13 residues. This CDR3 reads CSASPFPEATQYF. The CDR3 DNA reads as TGCAGTGCTAGCCCATTCCCGGAGGCGACCCAGTACTTC.

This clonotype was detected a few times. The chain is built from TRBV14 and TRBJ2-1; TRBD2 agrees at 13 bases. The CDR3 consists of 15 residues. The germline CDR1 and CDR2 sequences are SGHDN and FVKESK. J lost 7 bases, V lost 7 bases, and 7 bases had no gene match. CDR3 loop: CASNRLAGGMNEQFF. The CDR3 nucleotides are TGTGCCAGCAACCGACTAGCGGGAGGTATGAATGAGCAGTTCTTC.

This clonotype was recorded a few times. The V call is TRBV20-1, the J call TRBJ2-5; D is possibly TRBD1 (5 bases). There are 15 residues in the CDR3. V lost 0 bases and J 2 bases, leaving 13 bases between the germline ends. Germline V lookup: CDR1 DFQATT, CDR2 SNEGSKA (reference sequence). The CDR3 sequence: CSARDPRTTQETQYF. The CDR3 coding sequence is TGCAGTGCTAGAGATCCGCGGACAACGCAAGAGACCCAGTACTTC.

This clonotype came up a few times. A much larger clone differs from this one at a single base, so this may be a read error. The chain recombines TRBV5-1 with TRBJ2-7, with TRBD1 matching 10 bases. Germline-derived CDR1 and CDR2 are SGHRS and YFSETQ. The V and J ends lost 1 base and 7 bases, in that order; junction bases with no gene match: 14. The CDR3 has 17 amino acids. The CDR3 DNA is TGCGCCAGCAGCTTGAACCCCGGGACAGGGGCCTACAATGAGCAGTACTTC. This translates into CASSLNPGTGAYNEQYF. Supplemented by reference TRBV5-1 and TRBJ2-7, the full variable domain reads KAGVTQTPRYLIKTRGQQVTLSCSPISGHRSVSWYQQTPGQGLQFLFEYFSETQRNKGNFPGRFSGRQFSNSRSEMNVSTLELGDSALYLCASSLNPGTGAYNEQYFGPGTRLTVT.

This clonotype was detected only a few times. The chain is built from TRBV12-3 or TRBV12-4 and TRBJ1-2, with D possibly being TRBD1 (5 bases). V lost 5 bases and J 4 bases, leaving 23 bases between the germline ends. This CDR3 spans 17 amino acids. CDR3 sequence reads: CASSPPGTGAAGYGYTF. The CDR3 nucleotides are TGTGCCAGCAGTCCCCCGGGGACGGGCGCTGCGGGCTATGGCTACACCTTC.

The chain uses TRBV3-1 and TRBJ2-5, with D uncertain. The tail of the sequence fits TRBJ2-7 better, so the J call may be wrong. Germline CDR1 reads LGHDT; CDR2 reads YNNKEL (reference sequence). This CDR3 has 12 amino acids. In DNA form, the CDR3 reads TGTGCCAGCAGCCTAATGGCTTCCGAGCAGTACTTC. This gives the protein CASSLMASEQYF.

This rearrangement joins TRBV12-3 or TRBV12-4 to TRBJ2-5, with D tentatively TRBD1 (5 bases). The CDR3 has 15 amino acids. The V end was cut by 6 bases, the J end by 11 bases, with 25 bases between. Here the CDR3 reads CASSDRDKGFDEQYF. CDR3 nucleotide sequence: TGTGCCAGCAGCGACCGTGACAAGGGGTTTGATGAGCAGTACTTC.

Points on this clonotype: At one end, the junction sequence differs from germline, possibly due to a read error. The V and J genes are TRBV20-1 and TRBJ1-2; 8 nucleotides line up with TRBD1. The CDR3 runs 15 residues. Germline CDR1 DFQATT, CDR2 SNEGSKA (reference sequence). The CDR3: CSASRQGQPNYDYTF. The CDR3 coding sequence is TGCAGTGCTAGCCGACAGGGGCAGCCCAACTATGACTACACCTTC.

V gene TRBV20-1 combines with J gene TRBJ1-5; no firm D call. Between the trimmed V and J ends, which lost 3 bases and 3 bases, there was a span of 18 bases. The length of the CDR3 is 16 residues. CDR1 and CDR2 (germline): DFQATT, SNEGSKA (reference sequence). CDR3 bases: TGCAGTGCTAGTCCTGGGGAGAGCCCTGACAATCAGCCCCAGCATTTT. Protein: CSASPGESPDNQPQHF.

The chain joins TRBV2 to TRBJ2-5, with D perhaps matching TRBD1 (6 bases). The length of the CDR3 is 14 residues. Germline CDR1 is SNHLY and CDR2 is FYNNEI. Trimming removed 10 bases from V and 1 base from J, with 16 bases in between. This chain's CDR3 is CATTGTRVQETQYF. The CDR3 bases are TGTGCCACGACCGGGACACGTGTCCAAGAGACCCAGTACTTC.

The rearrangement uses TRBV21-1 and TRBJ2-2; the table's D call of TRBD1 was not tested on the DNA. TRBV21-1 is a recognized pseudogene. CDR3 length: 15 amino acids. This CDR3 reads CAAAKAGVNTGELFF. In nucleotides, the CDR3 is TGTGCAGCAGCAAAGGCAGGGGTGAACACCGGGGAGCTGTTTTTT.

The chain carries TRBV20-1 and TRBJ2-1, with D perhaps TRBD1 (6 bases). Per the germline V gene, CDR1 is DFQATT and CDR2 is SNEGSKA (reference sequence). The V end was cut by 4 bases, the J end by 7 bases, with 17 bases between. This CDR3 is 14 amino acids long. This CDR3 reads CSAISWGLWNEQFF. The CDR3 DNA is TGCAGTGCTATTAGCTGGGGGCTGTGGAATGAGCAGTTCTTC.

CDR3 sequence: CSVNAYGQETQYF. CDR3 in DNA: TGCAGTGTGAATGCCTACGGCCAAGAGACCCAGTACTTC. The rearrangement links TRBV20-1 to TRBJ2-5; D call uncertain. V lost 7 bases and J 1 base, leaving 13 bases between the germline ends. The CDR3 loop spans 13 amino acids. The germline V gene encodes CDR1 DFQATT and CDR2 SNEGSKA (reference sequence).

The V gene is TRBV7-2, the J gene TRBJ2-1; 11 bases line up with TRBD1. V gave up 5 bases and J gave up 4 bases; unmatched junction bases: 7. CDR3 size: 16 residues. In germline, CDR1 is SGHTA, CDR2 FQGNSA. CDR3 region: CASSPGDRGAYNEQFF. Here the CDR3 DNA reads TGTGCCAGCAGCCCAGGGGACAGGGGGGCGTACAATGAGCAGTTCTTC.

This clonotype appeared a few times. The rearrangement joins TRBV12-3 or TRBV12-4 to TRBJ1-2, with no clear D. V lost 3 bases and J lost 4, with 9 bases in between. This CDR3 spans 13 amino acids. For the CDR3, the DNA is TGTGCCAGCAGTTTGGCGGAGGGCTATGGCTACACCTTC. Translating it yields CASSLAEGYGYTF.

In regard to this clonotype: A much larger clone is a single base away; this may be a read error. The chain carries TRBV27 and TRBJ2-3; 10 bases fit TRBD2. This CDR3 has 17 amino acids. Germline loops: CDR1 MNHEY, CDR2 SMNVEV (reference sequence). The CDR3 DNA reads TGTGTCAGCAGTCCCCTCGGAGCGGGAGGGGGCACAGATACGCAGTATTTT. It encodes CVSSPLGAGGGTDTQYF.

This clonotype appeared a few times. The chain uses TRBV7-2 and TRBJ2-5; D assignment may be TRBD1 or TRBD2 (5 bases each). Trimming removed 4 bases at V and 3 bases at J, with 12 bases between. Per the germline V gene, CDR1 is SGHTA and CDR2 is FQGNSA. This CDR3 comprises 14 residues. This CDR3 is CASSSGTVKETQYF. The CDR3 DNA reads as TGTGCCAGCAGCTCCGGGACGGTGAAAGAGACCCAGTACTTC.

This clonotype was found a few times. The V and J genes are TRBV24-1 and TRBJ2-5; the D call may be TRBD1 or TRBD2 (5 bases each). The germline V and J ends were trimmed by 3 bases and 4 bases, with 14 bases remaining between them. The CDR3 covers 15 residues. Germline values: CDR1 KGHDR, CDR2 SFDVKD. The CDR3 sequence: CATSDGDLIAETQYF. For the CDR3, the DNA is TGTGCCACCAGTGATGGGGACCTTATTGCAGAGACCCAGTACTTC.

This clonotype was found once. This chain's CDR3 is CASTRAVNTEAFF. Written as DNA, the CDR3 is TGTGCCAGCACGCGGGCGGTGAACACTGAAGCTTTCTTT. The rearrangement uses TRBV2 and TRBJ1-1; D not certain. V was shortened by 7 bases and J by 0 bases, with 9 bases between the two germline ends. The germline V gene has CDR1 SNHLY and CDR2 FYNNEI. The CDR3 totals 13 residues.

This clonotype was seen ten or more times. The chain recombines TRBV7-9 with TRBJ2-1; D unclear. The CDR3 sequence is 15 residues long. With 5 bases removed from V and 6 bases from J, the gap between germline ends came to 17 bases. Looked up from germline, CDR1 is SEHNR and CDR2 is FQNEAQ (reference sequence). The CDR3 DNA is TGTGCCAGCAGCCCCGGTTCATTTGCCGGCAATGAGCAGTTCTTC. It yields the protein CASSPGSFAGNEQFF.